One T cell receptor beta chain is described in this entry. Its antigen remains unknown. This record belongs to a study of T cell repertoires in cytomegalovirus infection. Study information: An indication of both CMV infection and matching HLA type came from public TCR beta signatures. Findings and caveats of the study: CMV-specific TCR beta clonotypes restricted by HLA-C were the ones dominating the ex vivo response. Cumulative frequency of public TCR beta families picked out carriers of CMV plus the relevant HLA.

A single record per CDR3 protein comes from TCRdb applying MiXCR to the reads. The repertoire holds 45,000 to 60,000 distinct CDR3 sequences, with 20% as singletons. The input for sequencing was CD8+ T cells from cultured PBMCs, taken from culture after CMV antigen stimulation. This receptor was taken from a human donor in good health (CMV status not recorded). Some clones in this sample may be carry-over from other donors' samples.

The CDR3 sequence: CASSQRQGPDTDTQYF. The CDR3 nucleotides read TGTGCCAGCAGCCAAAGACAGGGGCCTGACACAGATACGCAGTATTTT. The chain links TRBV7-9 to TRBJ2-3, with 8 bases aligning to TRBD1. Unmatched junction bases numbered 9, after V lost 5 bases and J lost 2 bases. The CDR3 sequence is 16 residues long. Germline CDR1 reads SEHNR; CDR2 reads FQNEAQ (reference sequence).